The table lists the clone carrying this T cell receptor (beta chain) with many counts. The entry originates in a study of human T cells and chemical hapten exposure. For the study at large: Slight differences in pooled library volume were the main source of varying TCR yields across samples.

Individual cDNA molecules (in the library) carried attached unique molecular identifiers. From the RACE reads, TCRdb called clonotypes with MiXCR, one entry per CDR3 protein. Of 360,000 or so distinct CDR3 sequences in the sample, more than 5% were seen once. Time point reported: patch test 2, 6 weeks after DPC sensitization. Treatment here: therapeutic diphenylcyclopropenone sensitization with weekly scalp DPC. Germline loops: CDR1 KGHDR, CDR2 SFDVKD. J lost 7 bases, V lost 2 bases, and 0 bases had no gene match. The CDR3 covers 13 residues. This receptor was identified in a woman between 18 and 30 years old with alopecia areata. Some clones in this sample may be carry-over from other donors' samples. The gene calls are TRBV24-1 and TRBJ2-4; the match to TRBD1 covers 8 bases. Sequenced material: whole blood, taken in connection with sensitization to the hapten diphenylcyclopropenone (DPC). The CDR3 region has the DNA TGTGCCACCAGTGATTGGACAGGGAACATTCAGTACTTC. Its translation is CATSDWTGNIQYF.